The entry that follows covers one T cell receptor (beta chain) sequence. The source of the sample is a study of control samples from healthy donors and cancer patients. Trimming removed 3 bases at V and 4 bases at J, with 9 bases between. Germline loops: CDR1 LNHDA, CDR2 SQIVND (reference sequence). The CDR3 runs to 13 residues. Data came from immunoSEQ multiplex PCR; TCRdb stores just in-frame clones and leaves some out. The sample records about 180,000 clones, 94% being singletons. The specimen was blood. This sequence joins TRBV19 and TRBJ1-2; weak D call: TRBD1 (6 bases). This receptor was obtained from a woman between 18 and 29 years old in good health. The CDR3 bases are TGTGCCAGTAGTATTCGGGACACCTATGGCTACACCTTC. This translates into CASSIRDTYGYTF.